The T cell receptor (beta chain) under discussion was sequenced for a study of CD8 T cells in Susac syndrome. Roughly 0.45 to 1 ug RNA was reverse transcribed with random hexamers. TCRdb called the immunoSEQ multiplex PCR reads again in MiXCR, with one record for every CDR3 protein. The table records around 130,000 distinct CDR3 sequences, around 91% of them present only once. The multiple sclerosis controls consisted of treatment-naive patients with relapsing-remitting disease, either stable or active. Germline V gene lookup returns CDR1 GTSNPN and CDR2 SVGIG (reference sequence). The CDR3 length is 13 residues. Between the trimmed V and J ends, which lost 4 bases and 8 bases, there was a span of 15 bases.

The chain joins TRBV30 to TRBJ2-1; D may be TRBD1 or TRBD2 (5 bases each). This TCR came from a human donor with multiple sclerosis. The sequenced sample was CD8+ T cells from PBMCs. In DNA form, the CDR3 reads TGTGCCTGGAAGGGACCCCTTCGCCATGAGCAGTTCTTC. The encoded protein is CAWKGPLRHEQFF.